The 15 T cell receptor beta chains given below trace back to one sample, sequenced in a study of TIL therapy for anti-PD-1-resistant metastatic lung cancer. This was the immunoSEQ v3 assay. This table comes from immunoSEQ multiplex PCR, and its TCRdb copy is limited to in-frame clones, with some not included. The sample lists about 60,000 clones; 69% were seen once. Time point of the sample: pre-treatment sample, taken before nivolumab and TIL therapy. Specimen: blood, collected at baseline. The source is a person aged 25 to 85 with non-small cell lung cancer.

This clone was seen just once. This CDR3 is CASSQGRGTPEAFF. In nucleotides, the CDR3 is TGTGCCAGCAGCCAGGGCAGGGGTACGCCTGAAGCTTTCTTT. The rearrangement joins TRBV14 to TRBJ1-1; TRBD1 is a possible D gene (6 bases). This CDR3 comprises 14 residues. Germline CDR1 SGHDN, CDR2 FVKESK. V was shortened by 3 bases and J by 6 bases, with 14 bases between the two germline ends.

The rearrangement uses TRBV11-2 and TRBJ2-3; 9 nucleotides align to TRBD2. CDR3 length equals 15 residues. Germline loops: CDR1 SGHAT, CDR2 FQNNGV. Unmatched junction bases numbered 9, after V lost 5 bases and J lost 6 bases. CDR3: CASSPIAGDMDTQYF. CDR3 sequence (DNA): TGTGCCAGCAGCCCCATAGCGGGAGATATGGATACGCAGTATTTT.

The chain has TRBV30 and TRBJ2-7; tentative D call: TRBD2 (6 bases). This CDR3 has 13 residues. V shed 2 bases and J shed 0 bases, with 8 bases lying between them. CDR1 GTSNPN and CDR2 SVGIG come from the germline V gene (reference sequence). The CDR3 loop reads CAWSSGVSYEQYF. DNA for the CDR3: TGTGCCTGGAGTTCGGGAGTCTCCTACGAGCAGTACTTC.

The chain has TRBV7-2 and TRBJ2-5, with D maybe TRBD2 (6 bases). Germline values: CDR1 SGHTA, CDR2 FQGNSA. Trimming took 5 bases from V and 0 from J, leaving 13 bases between them. The CDR3 is 15 residues long. The CDR3: CASSPPGTHQETQYF. CDR3 bases: TGTGCCAGCAGCCCCCCAGGGACTCACCAAGAGACCCAGTACTTC.

V and J are TRBV7-2 and TRBJ1-1; D unresolved. The CDR3 runs 12 residues. V was shortened by 1 base and J by 8 bases, with 8 bases between the two germline ends. Germline V gene data show CDR1 as SGHTA and CDR2 as FQGNSA. The CDR3 loop is CASSLGFAEAFF. CDR3 sequence (DNA): TGTGCCAGCAGCTTAGGGTTTGCCGAAGCTTTCTTT. Using reference TRBV7-2 and TRBJ1-1 for the parts outside the CDR3, the full variable domain is GAGVSQSPSNKVTEKGKDVELRCDPISGHTALYWYRQSLGQGLEFLIYFQGNSAPDKSGLPSDRFSAERTGGSVSTLTIQRTQQEDSAVYLCASSLGFAEAFFGQGTRLTVV.

This clone occurred a few times. This chain joins TRBV27 and TRBJ1-5; no clear D. Germline V gene data show CDR1 as MNHEY and CDR2 as SMNVEV (reference sequence). V lost 0 bases and J lost 7, with 19 bases in between. The CDR3 is 17 amino acids. The CDR3 DNA is TGTGCCAGCAGTTTATCATATCGGATGGGTAATGGACAGCCCCAGCATTTT. It translates to CASSLSYRMGNGQPQHF.

This clone was observed a single time. The DNA for the CDR3 is TGTGCCAGCAGCTTGGGTGTAGGCAACACCATATATTTT. Translated, it gives CASSLGVGNTIYF. V gene TRBV5-4 combines with J gene TRBJ1-3; no firm D call. This CDR3 is 13 amino acids long. Per the germline V gene, CDR1 is SGHNT and CDR2 is YYREEE (reference sequence). V was cut by 0 bases and J by 7 bases, with 8 bases left in between.

The table lists this clone with a few counts. The chain combines TRBV2 with TRBJ1-2; 7 bases are a match to TRBD1. V gave up 8 bases and J gave up 2 bases; unmatched junction bases: 8. The CDR3 length is 14 residues. Germline V gene sequence: CDR1 SNHLY, CDR2 FYNNEI. CDR3 coding DNA: TGTGCCAGCTTGAGGCGACAGGGCAACTATGGCTACACCTTC. Protein: CASLRRQGNYGYTF.

This chain uses TRBV4-1 with TRBJ2-3; a weak D match, TRBD1 (6 bases). The V end lost 4 bases, the J end lost 3 bases, and 14 bases lay between the germline ends. The germline gives CDR1 MGHRA, CDR2 YSYEKL. The CDR3 contains 15 residues. CDR3 in DNA: TGCGCCAGCAGCCTTTTTGGACAGAAAACAGATACGCAGTATTTT. This encodes CASSLFGQKTDTQYF.

The sample holds a few counts of this clone. The chain carries TRBV19 and TRBJ1-1; D remains unclear. Germline lookup yields CDR1 LNHDA and CDR2 SQIVND (reference sequence). Between the trimmed V and J ends, which lost 4 bases and 7 bases, there was a span of 13 bases. The CDR3 length is 13 residues. The CDR3 is CASSTIHPGEAFF. For the CDR3, the DNA is TGTGCCAGTAGTACCATTCATCCCGGTGAAGCTTTCTTT.

The chain has TRBV5-1 and TRBJ2-5; TRBD1 matches 7 bases. CDR1 is SGHRS, CDR2 YFSETQ, per germline. The ends lost 3 bases at V and 4 bases at J; junction bases unmatched: 6. This CDR3 spans 14 amino acids. The CDR3 DNA sequence: TGCGCCAGCAGCTGGAGACAGGGCGCAGAGACCCAGTACTTC. As protein: CASSWRQGAETQYF.

The rearrangement uses TRBV7-6 and TRBJ1-1; a weak D match, TRBD1 (6 bases). Trimming took off 4 bases at V and 1 base at J, with 10 bases between the two ends. This CDR3 is 14 amino acids long. The germline CDR1 and CDR2 sequences are SGHVS and FNYEAQ. CDR3 protein: CASSSDRWNTEAFF. For the CDR3, the DNA is TGTGCCAGCAGCTCTGACAGGTGGAACACTGAAGCTTTCTTT.

This clone has only one observation. V gene TRBV6-1 combines with J gene TRBJ1-1; D gene ambiguous. This CDR3 is 13 amino acids long. V dropped 1 base and J dropped 2 bases, with 5 bases sitting between them. Germline V gene sequence: CDR1 MNHNS, CDR2 SASEGT. The CDR3 sequence: CASSEGGNTEAFF. DNA for the CDR3: TGTGCCAGCAGTGAAGGGGGAAACACTGAAGCTTTCTTT.

This chain links TRBV19 with TRBJ2-7; D uncertain. Deletions cut 3 bases from V and 0 bases from J, with 9 bases between. The germline gives CDR1 LNHDA, CDR2 SQIVND (reference sequence). This CDR3 has 14 residues. CDR3 sequence: CASSIDMSSYEQYF. Here the CDR3 DNA reads TGTGCCAGTAGTATTGACATGAGCTCCTACGAGCAGTACTTC.

The chain carries TRBV27 and TRBJ2-1, with D tentatively TRBD2 (7 bases). Germline-derived CDR1 and CDR2 are MNHEY and SMNVEV (reference sequence). CDR3 length: 16 residues. V lost 6 bases to trimming and J lost 6 bases, with 21 bases between them. The CDR3 loop reads CASRVGGETSRNEQFF. The CDR3 nucleotides are TGTGCCAGCAGAGTAGGGGGGGAGACATCCCGCAATGAGCAGTTCTTC.